This T cell receptor (beta chain) was identified during a study of shared clonotypes between healthy human individuals. Only CD45RO-negative cells positively selected for CCR7 counted as naive CD8 cells, so terminally differentiated effector memory CD45RA+ cells were excluded. In regard to this clone: Its specificity is unknown.

An even split of each subset's genomic DNA across several immunoSEQ plates was performed. Repertoires were generated with immunoSEQ multiplex PCR, while TCRdb's copy carries only in-frame clones and drops some. The table shows almost 700,000 clones, with 92% occurring only once. General observations from the study: Shared across a handful of donors were around 5% of the naive CD4 clonotypes.

The length of the CDR3 is 14 residues. The germline V gene encodes CDR1 MDHEN and CDR2 SYDVKM. With 3 bases clipped from V and 10 bases from J, the junction kept 5 bases outside the gene matches. The chain couples TRBV28 to TRBJ2-2; 10 nucleotides align to TRBD1. The sample comprised naive CD8+ T cells sorted from blood. This sequence was found in a man aged 30 to 39 in good health. The CDR3 coding sequence is TGTGCCAGCAGTTTGACAGGGGGCTTGACGGAGCTGTTTTTT. Translation: CASSLTGGLTELFF.